A selection of T cell receptor beta chains follows, all from one sample in a study of T cell repertoires in cytomegalovirus infection. Their antigens are not known. TCRdb reprocessed the reads with MiXCR, giving one entry per CDR3 protein. The table shows about 220,000 distinct CDR3 sequences, with around two fifths occurring only once. Sequenced here: CD8+ T cells from cultured PBMCs, sampled from culture after CMV antigen stimulation. The source is a human donor in good health (CMV status not recorded). Some clones in this sample may be carry-over from other donors' samples. The CDR3 runs from the conserved cysteine through the conserved F or W. A D gene is named only where the DNA matches it firmly. The size field is filled for only some rows; it gives once, few, many or a size class.

d_call cdr3_length clone_size j_call v_call cdr3_aa cdr3_nt
TRBD1 15 few TRBJ1-2 TRBV12-3/TRBV12-4 CASSPDRVLGYGYTF TGTGCCAGCAGTCCGGACAGGGTCTTAGGGTATGGCTACACCTTC
TRBD1 15 few TRBJ1-2 TRBV7-9 CASSPTATGVSGYTF TGTGCCAGCAGCCCCACAGCGACAGGGGTGAGTGGCTACACCTTC
. 15 few TRBJ2-7 TRBV27 CASSVLRDKPTEQYF TGTGCCAGCAGTGTTCTCCGGGACAAACCTACCGAGCAGTACTTC
. 14 few TRBJ2-1 TRBV29-1 CSVDNLSGQREQFF TGCAGCGTTGATAATTTATCGGGGCAAAGGGAGCAGTTCTTC
TRBD2 16 . TRBJ2-7 TRBV4-1 CASSPRGGSRSYEQYF TGCGCCAGCAGCCCCCGGGGCGGGAGTAGGTCCTACGAGCAGTACTTC
. 17 . TRBJ1-3 TRBV6-2/TRBV6-3 CASSYGAPGSSGNTIYF TGTGCCAGCAGTTACGGGGCCCCCGGCAGCTCTGGAAACACCATATATTTT
TRBD1 17 . TRBJ2-2 TRBV12-5 CASGPGQVLQNTGELFF TGTGCTAGTGGTCCGGGACAGGTACTTCAGAACACCGGGGAGCTGTTTTTT
. 15 many TRBJ2-7 TRBV20-1 CSARDGGTDNYEQYF TGCAGTGCTAGAGATGGCGGGACGGATAATTACGAGCAGTACTTC
. 16 . TRBJ2-1 TRBV7-6 CASSSRPDGSYNEQFF TGTGCCAGCAGCTCCCGTCCGGACGGGTCCTACAATGAGCAGTTCTTC
. 11 . TRBJ2-4 TRBV2 CASHSGVAQYF TGTGCCAGCCACTCAGGGGTTGCTCAGTACTTC
. 13 . TRBJ1-1 TRBV20-1 CSAKSSMNTEAFF TGCAGTGCAAAATCCAGCATGAACACTGAAGCTTTCTTT
. 15 many TRBJ2-1 TRBV7-2 CASSYDREGYNEQFF TGTGCCAGCAGCTATGACAGAGAGGGTTACAATGAGCAGTTCTTC
TRBD1 15 . TRBJ2-1 TRBV28 CASRVEQGAHNEQFF TGTGCCAGCAGGGTTGAACAGGGGGCCCACAATGAGCAGTTCTTC
TRBD1 14 . TRBJ2-1 TRBV15 CATSGGTGYDEQFF TGTGCCACCAGCGGAGGGACAGGGTATGATGAGCAGTTCTTC
. 15 . TRBJ2-5 TRBV4-1 CASSQFPGIQETQYF TGCGCCAGCAGCCAATTTCCGGGGATCCAAGAGACCCAGTACTTC
. 18 few TRBJ1-6 TRBV7-6 CASSLASRAGVLNSPLHF TGTGCCAGCAGCTTAGCAAGCCGGGCAGGAGTCCTTAATTCACCCCTCCACTTT
TRBD2 17 . TRBJ2-5 TRBV4-2 CASSQDLAGGMGQTQYF TGTGCCAGCAGCCAAGATCTAGCGGGAGGGATGGGGCAGACCCAGTACTTC
. 15 few TRBJ2-7 TRBV2 CASSEVGRQRYEQYF TGTGCCAGCAGTGAGGTGGGCAGACAGCGCTACGAGCAGTACTTC
TRBD2 20 . TRBJ2-7 TRBV18 CASSPLQRLSGRADVNEQYF TGTGCCAGCTCACCCCTCCAACGCCTGAGCGGGAGGGCCGATGTGAATGAGCAGTACTTC
. 15 . TRBJ2-1 TRBV5-4 CASSLMGGESNEQFF TGTGCCAGCAGCTTGATGGGGGGCGAATCCAATGAGCAGTTCTTC
TRBD1 19 few TRBJ1-2 TRBV6-5 CASSYGGGTGSTVNYGYTF TGTGCCAGCAGTTACGGGGGCGGGACAGGGTCCACCGTTAACTATGGCTACACCTTC
. 16 . TRBJ1-5 TRBV6-8 CASSPRQPYSNQPQHF TGTGCCAGCAGCCCCAGACAGCCTTATAGCAATCAGCCCCAGCATTTT
. 15 . TRBJ1-2 TRBV29-1 CSVEDLGGAGYGYTF TGCAGCGTTGAAGATCTAGGGGGGGCTGGCTATGGCTACACCTTC
. 11 . TRBJ2-3 TRBV27 CASKLADTQYF TGTGCCAGCAAGCTAGCAGATACGCAGTATTTT
. 15 . TRBJ2-3 TRBV12-3/TRBV12-4 CASSLSPSTSDTQYF TGTGCCAGCAGTTTAAGTCCCTCCACATCAGATACGCAGTATTTT
. 15 . TRBJ1-1 TRBV12-3/TRBV12-4 CASSSGGPLNTEAFF TGTGCCAGCAGTTCCGGGGGCCCTTTGAACACTGAAGCTTTCTTT
TRBD2 16 few TRBJ2-3 TRBV10-3 CAISGIEREVGDTQYF TGTGCCATCAGTGGAATCGAGCGGGAGGTTGGAGATACGCAGTATTTT
. 13 . TRBJ1-5 TRBV6-5 CASSYSRDQPQHF TGTGCCAGCAGTTACTCGAGAGATCAGCCCCAGCATTTT
TRBD1 19 . TRBJ1-1 TRBV27 CASSLFSGSRGQGFSEAFF TGTGCCAGCAGTTTATTCTCCGGGTCCCGAGGACAGGGTTTCTCTGAAGCTTTCTTT
. 13 few TRBJ1-1 TRBV6-1 CASSEVTNTEAFF TGTGCCAGCAGTGAAGTAACCAACACTGAAGCTTTCTTT
TRBD2 16 few TRBJ2-3 TRBV19 CASTHYFTGGTDTQYF TGTGCCAGTACTCACTATTTTACGGGAGGGACAGATACGCAGTATTTT